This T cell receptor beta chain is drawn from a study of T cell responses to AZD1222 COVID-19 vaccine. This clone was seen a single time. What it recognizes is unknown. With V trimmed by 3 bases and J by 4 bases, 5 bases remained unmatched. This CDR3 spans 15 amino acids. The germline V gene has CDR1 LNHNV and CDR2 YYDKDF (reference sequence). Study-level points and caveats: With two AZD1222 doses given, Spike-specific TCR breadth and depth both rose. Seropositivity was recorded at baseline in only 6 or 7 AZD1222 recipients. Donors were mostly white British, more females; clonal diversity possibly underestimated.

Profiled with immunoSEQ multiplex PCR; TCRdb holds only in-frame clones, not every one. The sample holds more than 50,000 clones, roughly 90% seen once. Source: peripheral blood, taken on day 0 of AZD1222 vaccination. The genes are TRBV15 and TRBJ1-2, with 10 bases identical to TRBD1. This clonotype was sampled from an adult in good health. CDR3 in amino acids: CATSRGGQGGYGYTF. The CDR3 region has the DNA TGTGCCACCAGCAGGGGTGGACAGGGGGGCTATGGCTACACCTTC.